This T cell receptor (beta chain) is drawn from a study of technical replicates of blood from a handful of donors. Generated by immunoSEQ multiplex PCR, the TCRdb table keeps only in-frame clones and is missing some. The sample carries tens of thousands of clones, under 95% recorded once. V gave up 5 bases and J gave up 4 bases, with 12 bases separating them. Germline V gene data show CDR1 as SGHAT and CDR2 as FQNNGV. This CDR3 spans 14 amino acids. Sequenced material: T cells isolated from PBMCs. The sequence was collected from a human donor in good health. The rearrangement links TRBV11-2 to TRBJ1-3, with no clear D. CDR3 coding DNA: TGTGCCAGCAGCCCTCGCGAGGTCGGAAACACCATATATTTT. Its translation is CASSPREVGNTIYF. The full variable domain, with the rest looked up from reference TRBV11-2 and TRBJ1-3, is EAGVAQSPRYKIIEKRQSVAFWCNPISGHATLYWYQQILGQGPKLLIQFQNNGVVDDSQLPKDRFSAERLKGVDSTLKIQPAKLEDSAVYLCASSPREVGNTIYFGEGSWLTVV.